This paragraph reports one TCR beta chain. A junction boundary mismatches the germline segment, possibly from a read error. Use of 60 Vbeta and 13 Jbeta primers characterized the PCR. Libraries were prepared by immunoSEQ multiplex PCR; TCRdb keeps only in-frame clonotypes and omits some of them. Altogether about 190,000 clones are present, more than 70% being singletons, with the ten largest covering roughly 0.99%. The data were taken from a study of cytomegalovirus exposure and HLA in healthy donors. From germline, CDR1 is SEHNR and CDR2 FQNEAQ (reference sequence). This CDR3 region has 14 residues. This clonotype was obtained from a woman aged 40 to 50 in good health and CMV-seronegative. The V gene is TRBV7-9, the J gene TRBJ1-1; 8 bases align to TRBD1. Sequencing used PBMCs. The CDR3 spells CSSSPGGWYTEAFF. The CDR3, as DNA: TGTTCCAGCAGCCCAGGGGGCTGGTACACTGAAGCTTTCTTT. The full variable domain, rest sourced from reference TRBV7-9 and TRBJ1-1, is DTGVSQNPRHKITKRGQNVTFRCDPISEHNRLYWYRQTLGQGPEFLTYFQNEAQLEKSRLLSDRFSAERPKGSFSTLEIQRTEQGDSAMYLCSSSPGGWYTEAFFGQGTRLTVV.